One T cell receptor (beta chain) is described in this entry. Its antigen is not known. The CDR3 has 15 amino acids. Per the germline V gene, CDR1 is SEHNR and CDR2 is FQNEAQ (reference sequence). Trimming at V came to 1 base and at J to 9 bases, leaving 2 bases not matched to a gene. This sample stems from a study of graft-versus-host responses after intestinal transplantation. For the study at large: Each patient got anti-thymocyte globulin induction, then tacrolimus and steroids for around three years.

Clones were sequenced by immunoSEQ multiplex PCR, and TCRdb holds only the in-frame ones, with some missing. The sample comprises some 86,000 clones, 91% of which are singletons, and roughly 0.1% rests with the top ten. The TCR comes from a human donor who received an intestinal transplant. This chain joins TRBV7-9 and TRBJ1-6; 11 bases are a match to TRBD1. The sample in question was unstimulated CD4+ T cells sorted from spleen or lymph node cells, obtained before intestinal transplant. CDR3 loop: CASSLEDRGRSPLHF. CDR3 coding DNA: TGTGCCAGCAGCTTAGAGGACAGGGGGCGTTCACCCCTCCACTTT.